Listed below are T cell receptor beta chains from one sample, sequenced in a study of blood T cell repertoires in COVID-19. Data came from immunoSEQ multiplex PCR; TCRdb stores just in-frame clones and leaves some out. The profile covers about 77,000 clones, with 80% appearing a single time and around 4.7% taken by the ten largest. The sample was peripheral blood. These receptors were obtained from a woman aged 70-85 years with acute or convalescent COVID-19. CDR3s include the opening cysteine and the closing phenylalanine or tryptophan. Fields, in order: J gene, V gene, D gene, clone size, CDR3 DNA, CDR3 protein. D genes are given only for firm matches. The size of a clone is reported for some rows only, either as once, few or many, or as a class for expanded clones.

j_call: TRBJ2-1; v_call: TRBV7-8; d_call: TRBD2; clone_size: NA; cdr3_nt: TGTGCCAGCAGCTTAGTCACTAGCGGGGGACCATACAATGAGCAGTTCTTC; cdr3_aa: CASSLVTSGGPYNEQFF
j_call: TRBJ2-1; v_call: TRBV9; d_call: TRBD2; clone_size: few; cdr3_nt: TGTGCCAGCAGCGTAGGACGGGGGGGCTTCTACAATGAGCAGTTCTTC; cdr3_aa: CASSVGRGGFYNEQFF
j_call: TRBJ2-1; v_call: TRBV9; d_call: NA; clone_size: few; cdr3_nt: TGTGCCAGCAGCGTAGGGGGTTGGGGCGAGCAGTTCTTC; cdr3_aa: CASSVGGWGEQFF
j_call: TRBJ1-2; v_call: TRBV7-9; d_call: NA; clone_size: NA; cdr3_nt: TGTGCCAGCAGGGTAGAGGGAGATAACTATGGCTACACCTTC; cdr3_aa: CASRVEGDNYGYTF
j_call: TRBJ1-3; v_call: TRBV6-6; d_call: NA; clone_size: NA; cdr3_nt: TGTGCCAGCAAGGACAACTCTGGAAACACCATATATTTT; cdr3_aa: CASKDNSGNTIYF
j_call: TRBJ2-7; v_call: TRBV7-9; d_call: TRBD1; clone_size: once; cdr3_nt: TGTGCCAGCAGCTTAGACAGGGGGCCCCTCGAGCAGTACTTC; cdr3_aa: CASSLDRGPLEQYF
j_call: TRBJ1-1; v_call: TRBV5-1; d_call: NA; clone_size: NA; cdr3_nt: TGCGCCAGCACCCTGGGACACAGGGAAACTGAAGCTTTCTTT; cdr3_aa: CASTLGHRETEAFF
j_call: TRBJ2-3; v_call: TRBV6-2/TRBV6-3; d_call: NA; clone_size: NA; cdr3_nt: TGTGCCAGCAGTTACTCGGGGAGGAGAACTTTCACAGATACGCAGTATTTT; cdr3_aa: CASSYSGRRTFTDTQYF
j_call: TRBJ2-5; v_call: TRBV5-4; d_call: NA; clone_size: NA; cdr3_nt: TGTGCCAGCAGTTTTGGGGGGGCAGGAGAGGCCCAGTACTTC; cdr3_aa: CASSFGGAGEAQYF
j_call: TRBJ1-6; v_call: TRBV6-2/TRBV6-3; d_call: NA; clone_size: few; cdr3_nt: TGTGCCAGCAGTTACTCGAACGGGGGTCGTAATTCACCCCTCCACTTT; cdr3_aa: CASSYSNGGRNSPLHF
j_call: TRBJ1-1; v_call: TRBV7-9; d_call: NA; clone_size: NA; cdr3_nt: TGTGCCAGCAGCTCCAACAGGGCATCGTACACTGAAGCTTTCTTT; cdr3_aa: CASSSNRASYTEAFF
j_call: TRBJ1-2; v_call: TRBV6-5; d_call: TRBD1; clone_size: NA; cdr3_nt: TGTGCCAGCAGGCCGACAGGGAAGTTTGGCTACACCTTC; cdr3_aa: CASRPTGKFGYTF
j_call: TRBJ2-5; v_call: TRBV11-2; d_call: NA; clone_size: NA; cdr3_nt: TGTGCCAGCAGCTTCAGGGGAGAGACCCAGTACTTC; cdr3_aa: CASSFRGETQYF
j_call: TRBJ1-4; v_call: TRBV28; d_call: NA; clone_size: once; cdr3_nt: TGTGCCAGCAGCCTAAGGGACGGGAGTAATGAAAAACTGTTTTTT; cdr3_aa: CASSLRDGSNEKLFF
j_call: TRBJ1-1; v_call: TRBV23-1; d_call: NA; clone_size: once; cdr3_nt: TGCGCCGTCCTGCGGGGGGGCCAGTCCTTAAGGAACACTGAAGCTTTCTTT; cdr3_aa: CAVLRGGQSLRNTEAFF
j_call: TRBJ1-2; v_call: TRBV29-1; d_call: TRBD1; clone_size: NA; cdr3_nt: TGCAGCGTGCAGGTTCCGGGACAGGGTTATGGCTACACCTTC; cdr3_aa: CSVQVPGQGYGYTF
j_call: TRBJ2-1; v_call: TRBV5-1; d_call: NA; clone_size: NA; cdr3_nt: TGCGCCAGCAGCTTGGGGTCTAGCTCTATTTCCTACAATGAGCAGTTCTTC; cdr3_aa: CASSLGSSSISYNEQFF
j_call: TRBJ2-7; v_call: TRBV2; d_call: TRBD2; clone_size: NA; cdr3_nt: TGTGCCAGCAGTGAACCAACTAGCGAGGTTTACGAGCAGTACTTC; cdr3_aa: CASSEPTSEVYEQYF
j_call: TRBJ1-2; v_call: TRBV15; d_call: NA; clone_size: NA; cdr3_nt: TGTGCCACCAGCAGAGATGTTAGCAGTCCAGGCTACACCTTC; cdr3_aa: CATSRDVSSPGYTF
j_call: TRBJ1-4; v_call: TRBV6-2/TRBV6-3; d_call: NA; clone_size: NA; cdr3_nt: TGTGCCAGCAGTTACGCAGGCCTGACTAATGAAAAACTGTTTTTT; cdr3_aa: CASSYAGLTNEKLFF
j_call: TRBJ2-1; v_call: TRBV6-5; d_call: NA; clone_size: NA; cdr3_nt: TGTGCCAGCAGTTACTCCCCCCCATCGGTAGATGAGCAGTTCTTC; cdr3_aa: CASSYSPPSVDEQFF
j_call: TRBJ2-1; v_call: TRBV4-3; d_call: TRBD2; clone_size: NA; cdr3_nt: TGCGCCAGCAGCCAAGGGCTAGCGGGGGGTCTCTACAATGAGCAGTTCTTC; cdr3_aa: CASSQGLAGGLYNEQFF
j_call: TRBJ1-1; v_call: TRBV6-2/TRBV6-3; d_call: TRBD1; clone_size: NA; cdr3_nt: TGTGCCAGCAGCCAAGAGGGACAGGGGAGGACTGAAGCTTTCTTT; cdr3_aa: CASSQEGQGRTEAFF
j_call: TRBJ1-1; v_call: TRBV7-9; d_call: TRBD1; clone_size: NA; cdr3_nt: TGTGCCAGCAGCGAGGCAGGGGGTCGCACTGAAGCTTTCTTT; cdr3_aa: CASSEAGGRTEAFF
j_call: TRBJ1-1; v_call: TRBV6-5; d_call: NA; clone_size: few; cdr3_nt: TGTGCCACTAGGTTAAACACTGAAGCTTTCTTT; cdr3_aa: CATRLNTEAFF
j_call: TRBJ2-2; v_call: TRBV6-5; d_call: NA; clone_size: once; cdr3_nt: TGTGCCAGCAGTTACGCCCTAGACACCGGGGAGCTGTTTTTT; cdr3_aa: CASSYALDTGELFF
j_call: TRBJ2-7; v_call: TRBV18; d_call: TRBD2; clone_size: once; cdr3_nt: TGTGCCAGCTCACCTGGCGGGGGGACCTACGAGCAGTACTTC; cdr3_aa: CASSPGGGTYEQYF
j_call: TRBJ1-5; v_call: TRBV5-1; d_call: NA; clone_size: NA; cdr3_nt: TGCGCCAGCAGCTTGGGGGGTCAGGGAAGCAATCAGCCCCAGCATTTT; cdr3_aa: CASSLGGQGSNQPQHF
j_call: TRBJ2-1; v_call: TRBV11-3; d_call: TRBD2; clone_size: NA; cdr3_nt: TGTGCCAGCAGCTTATGGGGCGGGGGTACAAACAATGAGCAGTTCTTC; cdr3_aa: CASSLWGGGTNNEQFF